The source of this T cell receptor (beta chain) is a study of T cells in Graves' hyperthyroidism and ophthalmopathy. Study findings and constraints: By a 13 V-J model, ophthalmopathy was set apart from stable hyperthyroidism.

As to this clonotype: Its target is unknown. This could be a read error, since a much larger clone is one nucleotide away.

Amplification of TCR beta CDR3 regions was performed using RNA transcripts as template. First-round RT-PCR of the TCR CDR3 relied on the HTBI primer set. TCRdb re-derived calls from the multiplex PCR reads in MiXCR, one entry per CDR3 protein. The sample has 620,000 or so distinct CDR3 sequences; 14% are singletons. This clonotype originated in a woman in her forties or fifties with Graves' ophthalmopathy. Sequencing used blood.

This CDR3 reads CASSPGRGAKLFF. Here the CDR3 DNA reads TGTGCCAGCAGCCCGGGACGGGGAGCAAAACTGTTTTTT. The chain has TRBV12-3 or TRBV12-4 and TRBJ1-4, with a weak D call TRBD1 (5 bases). The CDR3 loop spans 13 amino acids. Trimming shortened V by 6 bases and J by 10 bases, and 15 bases separated the two germline ends.